This TCR beta chain was captured in a study of blood T cell repertoires in COVID-19. In the study overall: The United States, Italy and Spain provided the acute and convalescent COVID-19 samples.

Those who participated ranged in age from roughly 18 to 89 years and resided in about two dozen US areas. Among Cohort 3 donors, those recovered had two negative PCRs, clearance, or symptom resolution. The method was immunoSEQ multiplex PCR; TCRdb's version includes in-frame clones alone and lacks a portion of them. The table records under 250,000 clones, approximately 90% of them present only once. The CDR3 covers 15 residues. J gave up 3 bases and V 4 bases, and 2 bases lay outside the gene matches. Germline assignment: CDR1 MGHRA and CDR2 YSYEKL. Source material: PBMCs or T cells enriched from blood (not recorded which). This clonotype originated in a man aged 30 to 45 who had recovered from COVID-19. The V and J genes are TRBV4-1 and TRBJ2-6; TRBD1 aligns across 8 bases. CDR3 sequence (DNA): TGCGCCAGCAGCCTGGACAGGGTTGGGGCCAACGTCCTGACTTTC. Amino acid sequence: CASSLDRVGANVLTF.